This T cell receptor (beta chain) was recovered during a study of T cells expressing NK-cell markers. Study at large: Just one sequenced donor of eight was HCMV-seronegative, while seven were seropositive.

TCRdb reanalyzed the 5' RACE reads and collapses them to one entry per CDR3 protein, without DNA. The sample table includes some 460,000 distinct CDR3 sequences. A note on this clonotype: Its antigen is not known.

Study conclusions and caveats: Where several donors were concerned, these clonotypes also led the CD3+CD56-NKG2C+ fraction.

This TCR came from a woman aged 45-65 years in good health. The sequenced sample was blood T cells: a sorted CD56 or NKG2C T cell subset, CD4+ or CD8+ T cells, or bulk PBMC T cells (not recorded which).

The CDR3 is CASSPRDRDHNEQFF. J is TRBJ2-1 and V is TRBV11-3; TCRdb designates TRBD1, a call that cannot be tested without DNA. The germline V gene has CDR1 SGHNT and CDR2 YENEEA. This CDR3 is built from 15 residues. The entire variable domain, with the rest obtained from reference TRBV11-3 and TRBJ2-1, is as follows: EAGVVQSPRYKIIEKKQPVAFWCNPISGHNTLYWYLQNLGQGPELLIRYENEEAVDDSQLPKDRFSAERLKGVDSTLKIQPAELGDSAVYLCASSPRDRDHNEQFFGPGTRLTVL.